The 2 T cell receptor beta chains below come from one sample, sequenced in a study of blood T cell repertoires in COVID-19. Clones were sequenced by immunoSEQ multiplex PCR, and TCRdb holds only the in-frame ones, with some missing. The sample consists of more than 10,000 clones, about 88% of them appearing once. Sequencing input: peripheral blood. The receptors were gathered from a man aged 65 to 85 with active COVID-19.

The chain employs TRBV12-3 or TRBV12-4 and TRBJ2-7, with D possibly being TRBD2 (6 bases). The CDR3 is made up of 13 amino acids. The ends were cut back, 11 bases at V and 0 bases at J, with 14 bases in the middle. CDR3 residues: CASGEDNSYEQYF. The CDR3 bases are TGTGCCTCCGGGGAGGACAACTCCTACGAGCAGTACTTC.

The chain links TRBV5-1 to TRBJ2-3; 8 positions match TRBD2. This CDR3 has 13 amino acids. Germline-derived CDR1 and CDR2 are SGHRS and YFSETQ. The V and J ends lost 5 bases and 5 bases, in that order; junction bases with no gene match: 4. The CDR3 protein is CASRSGSQDTQYF. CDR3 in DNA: TGCGCCAGCAGGAGCGGGAGTCAAGATACGCAGTATTTT.